One TCR beta chain is described in this entry. This CDR3 spans 16 amino acids. The germline V gene has CDR1 SGHNT and CDR2 YENEEA. V lost 5 bases to trimming and J lost 3 bases; unmatched junction nucleotides: 8. Amplification used 60 Vbeta primers and 13 Jbeta primers. Sequencing was performed with immunoSEQ multiplex PCR; in TCRdb, only in-frame clones are kept and a portion is missing. Its table lists tens of thousands of clones. This entry comes from a study of cytomegalovirus exposure and HLA in healthy donors. Material for sequencing was PBMCs. The sequence came from a man aged 40-50 years in good health and CMV-seronegative. The gene calls are TRBV11-3 and TRBJ2-1; 9 bases are a match to TRBD2. The CDR3, as DNA: TGTGCCAGCAGCCCCCCTCGCGGGAGGGACTACAATGAGCAGTTCTTC. It codes for CASSPPRGRDYNEQFF. Together with reference TRBV11-3 and TRBJ2-1, the CDR3 gives the full variable domain: EAGVVQSPRYKIIEKKQPVAFWCNPISGHNTLYWYLQNLGQGPELLIRYENEEAVDDSQLPKDRFSAERLKGVDSTLKIQPAELGDSAVYLCASSPPRGRDYNEQFFGPGTRLTVL.